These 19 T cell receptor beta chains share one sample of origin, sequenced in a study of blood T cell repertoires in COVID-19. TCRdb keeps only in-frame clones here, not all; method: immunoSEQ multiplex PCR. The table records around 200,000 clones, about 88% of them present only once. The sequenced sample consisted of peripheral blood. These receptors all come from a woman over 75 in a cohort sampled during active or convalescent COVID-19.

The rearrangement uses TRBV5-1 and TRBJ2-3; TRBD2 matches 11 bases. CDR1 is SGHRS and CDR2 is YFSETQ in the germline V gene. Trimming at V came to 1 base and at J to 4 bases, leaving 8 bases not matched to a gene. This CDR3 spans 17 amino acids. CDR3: CASSLRLAGGMADTQYF. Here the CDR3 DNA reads TGCGCCAGCAGCTTGAGGCTAGCGGGGGGTATGGCAGATACGCAGTATTTT.

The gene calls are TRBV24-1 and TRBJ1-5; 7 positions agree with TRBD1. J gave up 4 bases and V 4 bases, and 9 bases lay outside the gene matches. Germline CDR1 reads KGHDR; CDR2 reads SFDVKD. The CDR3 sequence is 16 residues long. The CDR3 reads CATSEGGGAGNQPQHF. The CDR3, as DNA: TGTGCCACCAGTGAAGGAGGGGGCGCTGGGAATCAGCCCCAGCATTTT.

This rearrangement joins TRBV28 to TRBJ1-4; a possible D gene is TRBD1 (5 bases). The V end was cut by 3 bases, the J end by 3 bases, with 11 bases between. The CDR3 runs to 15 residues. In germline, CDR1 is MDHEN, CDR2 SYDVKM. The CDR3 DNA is TGTGCCAGCAGTTTCTCCGACAGCCCTAATGAAAAACTGTTTTTT. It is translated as CASSFSDSPNEKLFF.

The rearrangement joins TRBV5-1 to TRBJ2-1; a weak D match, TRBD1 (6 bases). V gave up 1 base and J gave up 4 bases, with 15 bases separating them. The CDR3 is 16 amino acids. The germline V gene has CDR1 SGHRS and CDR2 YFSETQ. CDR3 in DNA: TGCGCCAGCAGCTTGCAAGGGACACCAAATTACAATGAGCAGTTCTTC. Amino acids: CASSLQGTPNYNEQFF.

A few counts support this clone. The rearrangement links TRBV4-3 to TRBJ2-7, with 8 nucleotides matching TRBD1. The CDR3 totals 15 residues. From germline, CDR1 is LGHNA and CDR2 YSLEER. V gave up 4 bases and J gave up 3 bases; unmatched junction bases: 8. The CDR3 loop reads CASSPAGGRSYEQYF. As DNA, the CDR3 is TGCGCCAGCAGCCCCGCAGGGGGCAGGAGCTACGAGCAGTACTTC.

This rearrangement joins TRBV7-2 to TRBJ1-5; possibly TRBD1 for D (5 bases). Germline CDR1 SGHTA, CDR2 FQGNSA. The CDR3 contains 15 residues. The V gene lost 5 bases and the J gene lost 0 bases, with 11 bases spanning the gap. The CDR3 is CASSVRGDSNQPQHF. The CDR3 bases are TGTGCCAGCAGCGTACGGGGGGATAGCAATCAGCCCCAGCATTTT.

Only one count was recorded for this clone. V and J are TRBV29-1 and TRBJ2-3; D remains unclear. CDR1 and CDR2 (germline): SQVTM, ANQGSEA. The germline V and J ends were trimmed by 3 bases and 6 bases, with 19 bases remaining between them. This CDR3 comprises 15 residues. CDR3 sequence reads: CSVEIASRLFDTQYF. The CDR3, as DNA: TGCAGCGTTGAGATCGCTAGTCGCCTTTTTGATACGCAGTATTTT.

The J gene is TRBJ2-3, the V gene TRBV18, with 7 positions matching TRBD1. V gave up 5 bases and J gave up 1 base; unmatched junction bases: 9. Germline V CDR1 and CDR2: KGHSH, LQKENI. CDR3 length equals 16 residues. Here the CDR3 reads CASSSRGGAGTDTQYF. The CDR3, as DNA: TGTGCCAGCTCATCTCGAGGGGGCGCCGGCACAGATACGCAGTATTTT.

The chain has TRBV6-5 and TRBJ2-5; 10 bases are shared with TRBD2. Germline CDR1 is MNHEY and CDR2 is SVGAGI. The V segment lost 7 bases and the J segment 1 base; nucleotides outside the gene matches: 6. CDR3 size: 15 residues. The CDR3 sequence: CASTSGGGGQETQYF. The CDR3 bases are TGTGCCAGCACTAGCGGGGGTGGCGGCCAAGAGACCCAGTACTTC.

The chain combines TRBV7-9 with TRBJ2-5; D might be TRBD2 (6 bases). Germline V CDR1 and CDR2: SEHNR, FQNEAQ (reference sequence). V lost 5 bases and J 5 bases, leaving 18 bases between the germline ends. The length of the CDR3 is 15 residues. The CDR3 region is CASSRLVSLVETQYF. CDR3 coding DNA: TGTGCCAGCAGCAGACTAGTTTCTTTGGTGGAGACCCAGTACTTC.

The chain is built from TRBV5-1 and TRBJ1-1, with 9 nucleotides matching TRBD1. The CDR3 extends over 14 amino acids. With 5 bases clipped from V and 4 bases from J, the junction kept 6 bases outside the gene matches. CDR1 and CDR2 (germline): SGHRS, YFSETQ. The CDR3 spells CASRPGTGITEAFF. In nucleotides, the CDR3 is TGCGCCAGCAGACCGGGGACAGGGATCACTGAAGCTTTCTTT.

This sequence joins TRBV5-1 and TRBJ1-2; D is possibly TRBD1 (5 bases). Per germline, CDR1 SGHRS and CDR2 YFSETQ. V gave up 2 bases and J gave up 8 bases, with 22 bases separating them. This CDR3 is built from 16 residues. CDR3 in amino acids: CASSLLSGPTTGGYTF. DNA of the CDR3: TGCGCCAGCAGCTTACTTTCTGGGCCAACCACAGGCGGCTACACCTTC.

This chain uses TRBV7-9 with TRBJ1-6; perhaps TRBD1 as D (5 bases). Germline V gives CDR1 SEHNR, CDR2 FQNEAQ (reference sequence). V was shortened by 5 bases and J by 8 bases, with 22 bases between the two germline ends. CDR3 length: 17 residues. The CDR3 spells CASSPPGSRGVHSPLHF. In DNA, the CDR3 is TGTGCCAGCAGCCCCCCCGGATCGCGGGGGGTACATTCACCCCTCCACTTT. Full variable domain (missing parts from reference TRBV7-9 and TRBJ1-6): DTGVSQNPRHKITKRGQNVTFRCDPISEHNRLYWYRQTLGQGPEFLTYFQNEAQLEKSRLLSDRFSAERPKGSFSTLEIQRTEQGDSAMYLCASSPPGSRGVHSPLHFGNGTRLTVT.

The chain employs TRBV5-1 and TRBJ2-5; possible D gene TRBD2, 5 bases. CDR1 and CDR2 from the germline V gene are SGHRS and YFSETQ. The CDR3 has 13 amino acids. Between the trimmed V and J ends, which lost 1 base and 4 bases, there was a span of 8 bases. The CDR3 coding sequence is TGCGCCAGCAGCTTGCGAGGGATAGAGACCCAGTACTTC. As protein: CASSLRGIETQYF.

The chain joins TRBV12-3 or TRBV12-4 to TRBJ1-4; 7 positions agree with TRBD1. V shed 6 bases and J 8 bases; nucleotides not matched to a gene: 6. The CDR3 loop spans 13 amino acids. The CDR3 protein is CASRGQNGEKLFF. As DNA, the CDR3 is TGTGCCAGCAGGGGACAGAATGGGGAAAAACTGTTTTTT.

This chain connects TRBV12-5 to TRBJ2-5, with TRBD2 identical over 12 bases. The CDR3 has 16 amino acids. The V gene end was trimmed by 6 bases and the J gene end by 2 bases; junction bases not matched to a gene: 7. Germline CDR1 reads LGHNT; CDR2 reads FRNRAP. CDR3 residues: CASGMGLAGAQETQYF. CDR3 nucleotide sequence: TGTGCTAGTGGGATGGGACTAGCGGGCGCTCAAGAGACCCAGTACTTC.

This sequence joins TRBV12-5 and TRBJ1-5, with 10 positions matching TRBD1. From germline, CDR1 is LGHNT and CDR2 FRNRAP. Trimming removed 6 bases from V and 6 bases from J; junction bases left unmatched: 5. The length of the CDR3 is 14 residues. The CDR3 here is CASGTGGVAQPQHF. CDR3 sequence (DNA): TGTGCTAGTGGGACAGGGGGCGTTGCTCAGCCCCAGCATTTT.

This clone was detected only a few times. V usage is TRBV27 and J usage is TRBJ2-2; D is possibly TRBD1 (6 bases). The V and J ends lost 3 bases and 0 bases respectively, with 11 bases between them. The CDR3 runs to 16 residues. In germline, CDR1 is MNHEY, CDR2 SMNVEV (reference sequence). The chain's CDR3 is CASSFYGTSNTGELFF. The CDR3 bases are TGTGCCAGCAGTTTTTATGGGACATCGAACACCGGGGAGCTGTTTTTT.

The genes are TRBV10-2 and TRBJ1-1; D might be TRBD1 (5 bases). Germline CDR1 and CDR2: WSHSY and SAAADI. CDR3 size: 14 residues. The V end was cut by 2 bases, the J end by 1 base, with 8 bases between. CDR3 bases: TGCGCCAGCAGTGAGGGGGCCCAGAACACTGAAGCTTTCTTT. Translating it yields CASSEGAQNTEAFF.